This T cell receptor beta chain was retrieved from a study of T cell responses to AZD1222 COVID-19 vaccine. The study's findings and limits: All repertoire sampling was performed exclusively after the peak T cell response. Reports indicate that nearly half of spike-specific TCRs are directed at unmutated variant regions.

Profiled with immunoSEQ multiplex PCR; TCRdb holds only in-frame clones, not every one. The repertoire has 100,000 to 150,000 clones, 85% of them found once; the top ten carry approximately 8%. V was clipped by 7 bases and J by 8 bases, with 12 bases between them. The CDR3 has 12 residues. CDR1 MDHEN and CDR2 SYDVKM come from the germline V gene. Concerning this clone: What it binds is unknown.

This sequence joins TRBV28 and TRBJ2-1; weak D call: TRBD2 (6 bases). The sequencing used peripheral blood, collected 28 days after the second dose of the MenACWY control vaccine. This clonotype was obtained from an adult who received the MenACWY meningococcal vaccine as a control. DNA of the CDR3: TGTGCCAGCACCTCGACTAGTGATGAGCAGTTCTTC. Protein product: CASTSTSDEQFF. Full variable domain (rest looked up from reference TRBV28 and TRBJ2-1): DVKVTQSSRYLVKRTGEKVFLECVQDMDHENMFWYRQDPGLGLRLIYFSYDVKMKEKGDIPEGYSVSREKKERFSLILESASTNQTSMYLCASTSTSDEQFFGPGTRLTVL.